This T cell receptor beta chain appears in the sequencing data of a study of neoadjuvant anti-PD-1 for oral cavity cancer. TCRdb keeps only in-frame clones here, not all; method: immunoSEQ multiplex PCR. The top ten hold around 4.4% of the sample, which has approximately 45,000 clones, about 77% seen once. Time point given: after neoadjuvant nivolumab, at surgical resection. The sequence was obtained from a person aged 35 to 85 with oral cavity squamous cell carcinoma. The starting material was PBMCs, obtained after nivolumab (anti-PD-1) treatment.

The CDR3 reads CASSLAVDTQYF. CDR3 coding DNA: TGTGCCAGCAGCTTGGCCGTTGATACGCAGTATTTT. The chain carries TRBV5-4 and TRBJ2-3; D is unresolved. Per the germline V gene, CDR1 is SGHNT and CDR2 is YYREEE (reference sequence). V lost 0 bases to trimming and J lost 6 bases, with 5 bases between them. The CDR3 covers 12 residues.